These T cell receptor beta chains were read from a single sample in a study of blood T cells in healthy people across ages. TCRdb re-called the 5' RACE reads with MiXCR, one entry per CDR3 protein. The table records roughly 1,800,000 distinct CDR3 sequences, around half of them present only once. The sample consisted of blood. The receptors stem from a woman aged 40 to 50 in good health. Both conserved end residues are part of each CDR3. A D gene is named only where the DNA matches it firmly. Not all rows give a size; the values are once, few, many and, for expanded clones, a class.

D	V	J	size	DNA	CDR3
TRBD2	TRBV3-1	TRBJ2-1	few	TGTGCCAGCAGCCAACGCGGGGGAAACAATGAGCAGTTCTTC	CASSQRGGNNEQFF
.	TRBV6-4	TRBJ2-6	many	TGTGCCAGCAGTGAGGGGGCTGGGGCCAACGTCCTGACTTTC	CASSEGAGANVLTF
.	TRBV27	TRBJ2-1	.	TGTGCCAGCAGTTCCCCTAGGGGGACCTCATACAATGAGCAGTTCTTC	CASSSPRGTSYNEQFF
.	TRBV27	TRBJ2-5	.	TGTGCCAGCAGTCCTGAATCACACAGCGAGACCCAGTACTTC	CASSPESHSETQYF
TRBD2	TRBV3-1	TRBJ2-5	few	TGTGCCAGCAGCCAACAACTAGCGGGAGTGCAGACCCAGTACTTC	CASSQQLAGVQTQYF
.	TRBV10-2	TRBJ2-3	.	TGCGCCAGCAGCCCCCGCACAGCTCATGTTGCCCCTAGCACAGATACGCAGTATTTT	CASSPRTAHVAPSTDTQYF
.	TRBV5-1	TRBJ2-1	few	TGCGCCAGCAGCTTGGTAGCGGCGGGTAGCTCCTACAATGAGCAGTTCTTC	CASSLVAAGSSYNEQFF
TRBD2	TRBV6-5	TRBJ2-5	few	TGTGCCAGCAGGAATGCGGGGGGGGAGACCCAGTACTTC	CASRNAGGETQYF
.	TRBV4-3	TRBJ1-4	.	TGCGCCAGCAGCTTGGGACGGACCCCAACTAATGAAAAACTGTTTTTT	CASSLGRTPTNEKLFF
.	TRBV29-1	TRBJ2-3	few	TGCAGCGTTGTGGGGGCAGGGCCCACAGATACGCAGTATTTT	CSVVGAGPTDTQYF
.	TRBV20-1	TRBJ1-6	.	TGCAGTGCTAGAGATTCGGGACTGGCGAACTATAATTCACCCCTCCACTTT	CSARDSGLANYNSPLHF
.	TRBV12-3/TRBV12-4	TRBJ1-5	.	TGTGCCAGCAGCACCCAAAATCAGCCCCAGCATTTT	CASSTQNQPQHF
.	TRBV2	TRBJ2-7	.	TGTGCCAGCAGTGGTGGGCAGGTTCGACTCGAGCAGTACTTC	CASSGGQVRLEQYF
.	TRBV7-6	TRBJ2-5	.	TGTGCCAGCAGCTTAGTGAGCCCCGGGCAGGGGACCCAGTACTTC	CASSLVSPGQGTQYF
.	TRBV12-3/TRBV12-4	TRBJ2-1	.	TGTGCCAGCAGTTTAGGGGTGTGGGACAATGAGCAGTTCTTC	CASSLGVWDNEQFF
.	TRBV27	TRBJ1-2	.	TGTGCCAGCAGCTGGGCCAATTCTAAAGGCTACACCTTC	CASSWANSKGYTF
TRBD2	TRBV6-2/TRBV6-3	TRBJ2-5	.	TGTGCCAGCCAGAGCGGGGGGGCCCACAATGAGCAGTACTTC	CASQSGGAHNEQYF
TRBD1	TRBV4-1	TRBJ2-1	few	TGCGCCAGCAGACTGGACAGGACAGGGGTGGATGAGCAGTTCTTC	CASRLDRTGVDEQFF
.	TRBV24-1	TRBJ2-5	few	TGTGCCACCAGTGATGTCGGGGGAACGATTCAAGAGACCCAGTACTTC	CATSDVGGTIQETQYF
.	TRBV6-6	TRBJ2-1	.	TGTGCCAGCCTGAGGACCGCTCAAGAGACCCAGTTCTTC	CASLRTAQETQFF
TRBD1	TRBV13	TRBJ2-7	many	TGTGCCAGCAGCCCGGGACAGGGGATCTACGAGCAGTACTTC	CASSPGQGIYEQYF
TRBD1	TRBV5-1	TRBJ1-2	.	TGCGCCAGCAGCTTGGCTCCGGGACAGGGCACCTATGGCTACACCTTC	CASSLAPGQGTYGYTF
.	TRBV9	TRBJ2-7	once	TGTGCCAGCAGCACAAGACCCCGACTGAGGGTCTACGAGCAGTACTTC	CASSTRPRLRVYEQYF
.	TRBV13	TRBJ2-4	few	TGTGCCAGCAGCTTCGTGGGAGAGCAGTACTTC	CASSFVGEQYF
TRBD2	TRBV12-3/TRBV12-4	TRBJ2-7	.	TGTGCCAGCAGTTCATATCAGCGGGGGATCAACAATGAGCAGTACTTC	CASSSYQRGINNEQYF
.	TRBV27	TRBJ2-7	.	TGTGCCAGCAGAGCTACGGGTGAGCAGTACTTC	CASRATGEQYF
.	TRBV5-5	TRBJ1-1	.	TGTGCCAGCAGCCGACGGACAGACACTGAAGCTTTCTTT	CASSRRTDTEAFF
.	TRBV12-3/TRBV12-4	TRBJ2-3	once	TGTGCCAGCAGTTTCGGGGGGCAAGCAGATACGGAATATTTT	CASSFGGQADTEYF
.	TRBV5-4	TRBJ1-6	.	TGTGCCAGCAGGCTCTGGGGGACGGAGAATTCACCCCTCCACTTT	CASRLWGTENSPLHF